This T cell receptor beta chain stems from a study of technical replicates of blood from several donors. This clone was seen only once. Sequencing was performed with immunoSEQ multiplex PCR; in TCRdb, only in-frame clones are kept and a portion is missing. Of about 98,000 clones listed, nearly 97% are singletons. V trimming: 5 bases; J trimming: 8 bases; junction bases outside the gene matches: 11. The CDR3 length is 15 residues. Germline lookup yields CDR1 MNHEY and CDR2 SVGAGI. The clonotype originates from a human donor in good health. This chain connects TRBV6-5 to TRBJ1-4, with 7 bases matching TRBD1. The sequenced sample consisted of T cells isolated from PBMCs. The CDR3 loop is CASSPGTVAGEKLFF. CDR3 DNA sequence: TGTGCCAGCAGTCCCGGGACAGTCGCAGGGGAAAAACTGTTTTTT.